This note documents a single T cell receptor beta chain sequence. The target antigen is unknown. The data were produced by immunoSEQ multiplex PCR, yet TCRdb's version contains in-frame clones alone and is incomplete. The sample consists of 150,000 or so clones, about 89% of them appearing once. The data derive from a study of cytomegalovirus exposure and HLA in healthy donors. Study information: A subsequent analysis stated that the 110 or so validation repertoires were run on the same platform as the roughly 700 first-cohort repertoires. Findings and limits, study-wide: Generally TCR sequences proved uncommon, though certain public TCRs appeared in numerous donors. In vitro checks showed that a few CMV-associated chains really do target CMV antigens.

The ends lost 4 bases at V and 0 bases at J; junction bases unmatched: 3. This CDR3 spans 14 amino acids. CDR1 is SGHRS, CDR2 YFSETQ, per germline. The clonotype was recovered from a man between 18 and 29 years old in good health and CMV-seropositive. V gene TRBV5-1 combines with J gene TRBJ1-1, with TRBD1 matching over 7 bases. The sequencing sample was made of PBMCs. The CDR3 DNA reads TGCGCCAGCAGCCCGGGACAGATGAACACTGAAGCTTTCTTT. Its translation: CASSPGQMNTEAFF.